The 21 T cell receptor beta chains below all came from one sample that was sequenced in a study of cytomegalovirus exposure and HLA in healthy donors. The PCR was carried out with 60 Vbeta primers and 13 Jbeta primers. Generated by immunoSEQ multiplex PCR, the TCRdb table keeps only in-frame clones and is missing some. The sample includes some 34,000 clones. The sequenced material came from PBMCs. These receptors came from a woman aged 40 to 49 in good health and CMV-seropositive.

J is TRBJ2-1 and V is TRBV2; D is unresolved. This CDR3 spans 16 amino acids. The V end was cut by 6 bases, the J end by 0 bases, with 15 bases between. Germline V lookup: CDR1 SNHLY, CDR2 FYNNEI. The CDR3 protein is CASRLSRSSSYNEQFF. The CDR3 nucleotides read TGTGCCAGCAGATTGAGCCGATCGAGCTCCTACAATGAGCAGTTCTTC.

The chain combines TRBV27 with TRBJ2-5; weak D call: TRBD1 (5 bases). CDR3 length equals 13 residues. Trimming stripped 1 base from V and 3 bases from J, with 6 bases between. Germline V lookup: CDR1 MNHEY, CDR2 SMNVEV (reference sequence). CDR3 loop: CASSLYRKETQYF. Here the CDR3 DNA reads TGTGCCAGCAGTTTATACAGGAAAGAGACCCAGTACTTC.

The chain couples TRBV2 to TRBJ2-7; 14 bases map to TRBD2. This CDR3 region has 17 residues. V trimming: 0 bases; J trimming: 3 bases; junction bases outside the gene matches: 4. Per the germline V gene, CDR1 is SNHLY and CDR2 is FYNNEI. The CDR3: CASSEARTSGRFYEQYF. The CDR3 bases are TGTGCCAGCAGTGAAGCGCGGACTAGCGGGAGGTTCTACGAGCAGTACTTC.

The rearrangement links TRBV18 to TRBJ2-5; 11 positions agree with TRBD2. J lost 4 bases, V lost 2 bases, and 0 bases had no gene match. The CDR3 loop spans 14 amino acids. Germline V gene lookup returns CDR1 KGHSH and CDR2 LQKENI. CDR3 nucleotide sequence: TGTGCCAGCTCACCAACTAGCGGGAGAGAGACCCAGTACTTC. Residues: CASSPTSGRETQYF.

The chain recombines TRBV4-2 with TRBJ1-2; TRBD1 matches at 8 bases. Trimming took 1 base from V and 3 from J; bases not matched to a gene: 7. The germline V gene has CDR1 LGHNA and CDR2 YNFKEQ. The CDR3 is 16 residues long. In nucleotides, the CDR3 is TGTGCCAGCAGCCAAGCCTCCGGACAGGGTGACTATGGCTACACCTTC. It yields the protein CASSQASGQGDYGYTF.

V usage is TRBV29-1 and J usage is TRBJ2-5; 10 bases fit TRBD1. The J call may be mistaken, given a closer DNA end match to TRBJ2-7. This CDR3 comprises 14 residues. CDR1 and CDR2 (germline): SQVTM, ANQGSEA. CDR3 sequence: CSVQDRGRDNEQYF. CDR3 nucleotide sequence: TGCAGCGTGCAAGACAGGGGGCGAGACAACGAGCAGTACTTC.

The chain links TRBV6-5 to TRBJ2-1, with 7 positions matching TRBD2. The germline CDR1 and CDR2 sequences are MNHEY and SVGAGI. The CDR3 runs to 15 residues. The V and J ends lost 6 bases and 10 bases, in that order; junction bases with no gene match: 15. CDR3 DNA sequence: TGTGCCAGCAGACCAGCGGGAACCAGGGCCTTGGAGCAGTTCTTC. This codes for CASRPAGTRALEQFF.

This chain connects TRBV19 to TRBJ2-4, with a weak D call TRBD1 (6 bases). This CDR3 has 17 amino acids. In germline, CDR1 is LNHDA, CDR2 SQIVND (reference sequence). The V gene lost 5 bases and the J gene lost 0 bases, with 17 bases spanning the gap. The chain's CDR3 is CASSPYGRGRAKNIQYF. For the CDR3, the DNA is TGTGCCAGTAGTCCCTACGGCAGGGGAAGAGCCAAAAACATTCAGTACTTC.

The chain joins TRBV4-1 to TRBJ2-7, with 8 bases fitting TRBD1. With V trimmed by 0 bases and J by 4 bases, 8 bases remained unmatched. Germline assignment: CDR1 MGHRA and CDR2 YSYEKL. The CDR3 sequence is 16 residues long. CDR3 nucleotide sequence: TGCGCCAGCAGCCAAGATAACGGACAGGGTGATTACGAGCAGTACTTC. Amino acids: CASSQDNGQGDYEQYF.

This CDR3 reads CASSLERTTRRAQYF. The CDR3 nucleotides are TGTGCCAGCAGCTTAGAACGCACTACTAGACGGGCCCAGTACTTC. This chain connects TRBV7-8 to TRBJ2-5; tentatively, D is TRBD2 (5 bases). Trimming took off 1 base at V and 9 bases at J, with 18 bases between the two ends. CDR3 length: 15 amino acids. From germline, CDR1 is SGHVS and CDR2 FQNEAQ.

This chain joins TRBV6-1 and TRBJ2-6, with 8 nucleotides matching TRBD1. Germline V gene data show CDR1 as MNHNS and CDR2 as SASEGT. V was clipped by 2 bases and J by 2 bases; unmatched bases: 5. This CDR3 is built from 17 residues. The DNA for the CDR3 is TGTGCCAGCAGTGAATGGGCAGGGGGCGCTGGGGCCAACGTCCTGACTTTC. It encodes CASSEWAGGAGANVLTF.

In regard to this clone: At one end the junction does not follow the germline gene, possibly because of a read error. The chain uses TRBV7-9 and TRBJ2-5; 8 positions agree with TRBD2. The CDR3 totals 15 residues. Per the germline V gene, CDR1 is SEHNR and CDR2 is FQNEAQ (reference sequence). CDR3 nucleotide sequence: TGTGCCAGCAGTACAAGCGGGAGTGCCGGAGAGAACCAGTACTTC. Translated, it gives CASSTSGSAGENQYF.

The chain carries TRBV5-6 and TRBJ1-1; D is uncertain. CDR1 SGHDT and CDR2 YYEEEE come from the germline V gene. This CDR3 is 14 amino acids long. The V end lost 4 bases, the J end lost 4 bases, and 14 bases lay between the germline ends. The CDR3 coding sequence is TGTGCCAGCAGCCCTATAGGAGGCGGCACTGAAGCTTTCTTT. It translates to CASSPIGGGTEAFF.

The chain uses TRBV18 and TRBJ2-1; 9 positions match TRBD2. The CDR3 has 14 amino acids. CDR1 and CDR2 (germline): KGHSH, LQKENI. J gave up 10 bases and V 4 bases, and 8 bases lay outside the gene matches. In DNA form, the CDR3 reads TGTGCCAGCTCACGGGCTAGCGGGATCGGAGAGCAGTTCTTC. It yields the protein CASSRASGIGEQFF.

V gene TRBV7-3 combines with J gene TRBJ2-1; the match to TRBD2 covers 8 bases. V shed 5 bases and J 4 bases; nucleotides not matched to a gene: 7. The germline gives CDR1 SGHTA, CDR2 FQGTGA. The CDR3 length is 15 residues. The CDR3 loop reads CASSRTSGGYNEQFF. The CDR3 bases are TGTGCCAGCAGCCGTACTAGCGGAGGATACAATGAGCAGTTCTTC.

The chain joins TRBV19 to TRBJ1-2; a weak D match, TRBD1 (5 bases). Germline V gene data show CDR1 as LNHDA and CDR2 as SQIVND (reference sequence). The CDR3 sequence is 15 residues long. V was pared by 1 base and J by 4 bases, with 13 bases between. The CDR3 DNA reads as TGTGCCAGTAGTATAGGGGGAAGGGGCCTCTATGGCTACACCTTC. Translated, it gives CASSIGGRGLYGYTF.

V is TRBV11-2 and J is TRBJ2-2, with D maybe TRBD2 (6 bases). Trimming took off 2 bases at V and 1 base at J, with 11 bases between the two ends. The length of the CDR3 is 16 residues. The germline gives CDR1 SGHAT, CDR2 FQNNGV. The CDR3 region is CASSLKRALNTGELFF. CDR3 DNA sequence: TGTGCCAGCAGCTTAAAGCGGGCTTTGAACACCGGGGAGCTGTTTTTT.

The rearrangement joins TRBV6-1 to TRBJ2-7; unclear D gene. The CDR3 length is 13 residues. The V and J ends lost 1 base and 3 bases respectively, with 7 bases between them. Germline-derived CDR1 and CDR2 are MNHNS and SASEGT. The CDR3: CASSEGWSYEQYF. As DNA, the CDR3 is TGTGCCAGCAGTGAAGGGTGGAGCTACGAGCAGTACTTC.

CDR3 sequence: CASSHRGLGEKLFF. The DNA of the CDR3 is TGTGCCAGCAGTCACAGGGGGCTGGGTGAAAAACTGTTTTTT. The rearrangement joins TRBV6-6 to TRBJ1-4; 9 bases agree with TRBD1. This CDR3 comprises 14 residues. The germline V gene has CDR1 MNHNY and CDR2 SVGAGI (reference sequence). V lost 5 bases to trimming and J lost 7 bases; unmatched junction nucleotides: 5.

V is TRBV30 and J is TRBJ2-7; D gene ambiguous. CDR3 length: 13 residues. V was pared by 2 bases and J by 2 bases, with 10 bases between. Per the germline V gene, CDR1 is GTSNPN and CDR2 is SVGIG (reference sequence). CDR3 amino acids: CAWSPSVTYEQYF. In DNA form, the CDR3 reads TGTGCCTGGAGTCCCTCCGTTACCTACGAGCAGTACTTC.

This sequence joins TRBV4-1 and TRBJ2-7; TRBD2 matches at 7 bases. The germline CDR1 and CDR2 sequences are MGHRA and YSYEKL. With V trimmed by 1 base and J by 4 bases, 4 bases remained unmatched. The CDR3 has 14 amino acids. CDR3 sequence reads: CASSQGQRDYEQYF. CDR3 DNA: TGCGCCAGCAGCCAAGGCCAGCGGGATTACGAGCAGTACTTC.